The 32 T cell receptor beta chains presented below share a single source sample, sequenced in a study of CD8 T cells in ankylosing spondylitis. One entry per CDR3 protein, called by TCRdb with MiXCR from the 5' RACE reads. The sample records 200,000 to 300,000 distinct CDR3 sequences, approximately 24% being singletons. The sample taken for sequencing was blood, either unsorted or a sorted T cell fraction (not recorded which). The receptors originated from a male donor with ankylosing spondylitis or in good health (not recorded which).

The CDR3 nucleotides are TGTGCCTGGAGTGTAACCACAGATACGCAGTATTTT. Translated: CAWSVTTDTQYF. The V call is TRBV30, the J call TRBJ2-3; D not resolved. CDR3 length equals 12 residues. Trimming left V 0 bases short and J 2 bases short, with 3 bases between. CDR1 and CDR2 from the germline V gene are GTSNPN and SVGIG (reference sequence).

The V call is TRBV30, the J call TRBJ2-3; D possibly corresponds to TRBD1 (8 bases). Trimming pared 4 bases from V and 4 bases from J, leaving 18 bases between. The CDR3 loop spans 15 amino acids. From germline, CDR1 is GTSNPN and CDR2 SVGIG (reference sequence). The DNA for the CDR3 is TGTGCCTGGAACCTAAACAGGGGGAGGGCAGATACGCAGTATTTT. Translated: CAWNLNRGRADTQYF.

CDR3 bases: TGTGCCAGCAGTTATGGGACGGTCACTGAAGCTTTCTTT. Its protein product is CASSYGTVTEAFF. The rearrangement links TRBV6-5 to TRBJ1-1; tentatively, D is TRBD1 (5 bases). The ends were cut back, 3 bases at V and 4 bases at J, with 9 bases in the middle. The CDR3 runs to 13 residues. The germline V gene encodes CDR1 MNHEY and CDR2 SVGAGI.

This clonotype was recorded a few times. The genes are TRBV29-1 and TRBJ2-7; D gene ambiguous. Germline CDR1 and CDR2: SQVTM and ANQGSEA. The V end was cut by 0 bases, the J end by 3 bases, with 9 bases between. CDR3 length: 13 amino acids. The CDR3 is CSVEDGAGYEQYF. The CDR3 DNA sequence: TGCAGCGTTGAAGATGGAGCTGGCTACGAGCAGTACTTC.

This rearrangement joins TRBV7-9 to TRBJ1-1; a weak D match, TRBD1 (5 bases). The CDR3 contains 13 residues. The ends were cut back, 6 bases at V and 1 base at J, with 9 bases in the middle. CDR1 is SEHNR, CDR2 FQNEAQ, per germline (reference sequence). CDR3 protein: CASRQTGNTEAFF. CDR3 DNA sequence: TGTGCCAGCAGGCAAACAGGGAACACTGAAGCTTTCTTT. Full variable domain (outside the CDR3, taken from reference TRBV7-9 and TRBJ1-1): DTGVSQNPRHKITKRGQNVTFRCDPISEHNRLYWYRQTLGQGPEFLTYFQNEAQLEKSRLLSDRFSAERPKGSFSTLEIQRTEQGDSAMYLCASRQTGNTEAFFGQGTRLTVV.

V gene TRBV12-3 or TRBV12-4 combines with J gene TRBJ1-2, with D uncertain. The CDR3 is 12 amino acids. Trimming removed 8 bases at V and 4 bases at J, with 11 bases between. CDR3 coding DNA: TGTGCCAGCGCAAGGGAGACCTATGGCTACACCTTC. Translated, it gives CASARETYGYTF.

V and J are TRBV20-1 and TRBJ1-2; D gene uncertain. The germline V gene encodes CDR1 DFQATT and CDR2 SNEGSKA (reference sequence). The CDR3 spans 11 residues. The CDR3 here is CYLTDAYGYTF. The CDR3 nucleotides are TGCTACTTGACTGACGCGTATGGCTACACCTTC.

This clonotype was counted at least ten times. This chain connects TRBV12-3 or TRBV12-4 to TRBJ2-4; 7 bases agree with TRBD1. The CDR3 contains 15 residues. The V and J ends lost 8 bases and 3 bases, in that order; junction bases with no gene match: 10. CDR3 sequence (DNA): TGTGCCAGCGTCCTCGGACAGGCGGTCAAAAACATTCAGTACTTC. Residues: CASVLGQAVKNIQYF.

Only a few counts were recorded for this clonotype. The CDR3 sequence is CSVDELAGRETQYF. In DNA, the CDR3 is TGCAGCGTTGATGAACTAGCGGGGAGAGAGACCCAGTACTTC. The chain is built from TRBV29-1 and TRBJ2-5, with 10 bases fitting TRBD2. The CDR3 loop spans 14 amino acids. CDR1 and CDR2 (germline): SQVTM, ANQGSEA. Trimming removed 3 bases from V and 4 bases from J; junction bases left unmatched: 5.

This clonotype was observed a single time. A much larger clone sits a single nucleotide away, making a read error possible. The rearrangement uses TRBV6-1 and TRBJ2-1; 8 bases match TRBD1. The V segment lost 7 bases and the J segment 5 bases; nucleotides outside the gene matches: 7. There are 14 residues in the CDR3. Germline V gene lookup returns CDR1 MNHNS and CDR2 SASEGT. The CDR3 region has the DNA TGTGCCAGCAAATCAGGGGGCCTCCACAATGAGCAGTTCTTC. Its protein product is CASKSGGLHNEQFF.

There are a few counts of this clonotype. CDR3 nucleotides: TGTGCCATCAGGGGGACAGGGAATTCACCCCTCCACTTT. The encoded protein is CAIRGTGNSPLHF. This chain links TRBV10-3 with TRBJ1-6; 9 nucleotides agree with TRBD1. Germline trimming cut 6 bases from V and 7 bases from J; bases unmatched to any gene: 1. Germline loops: CDR1 ENHRY, CDR2 SYGVKD. This CDR3 contains 13 residues.

CDR3 protein: CASGREWPEEQYF. In nucleotides, the CDR3 is TGTGCCAGCGGCCGGGAATGGCCCGAGGAGCAGTACTTC. The gene calls are TRBV12-3 or TRBV12-4 and TRBJ2-7, with D possibly matching TRBD2 (5 bases). The CDR3 is made up of 13 amino acids. Trimming took off 8 bases at V and 7 bases at J, with 18 bases between the two ends.

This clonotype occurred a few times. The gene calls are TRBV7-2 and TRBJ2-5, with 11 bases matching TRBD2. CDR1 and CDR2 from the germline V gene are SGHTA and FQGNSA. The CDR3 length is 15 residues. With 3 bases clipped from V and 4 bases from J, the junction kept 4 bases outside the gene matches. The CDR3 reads CASSFSGGVGETQYF. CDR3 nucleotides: TGTGCCAGCAGCTTTAGCGGGGGGGTGGGAGAGACCCAGTACTTC. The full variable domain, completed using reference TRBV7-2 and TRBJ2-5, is GAGVSQSPSNKVTEKGKDVELRCDPISGHTALYWYRQSLGQGLEFLIYFQGNSAPDKSGLPSDRFSAERTGGSVSTLTIQRTQQEDSAVYLCASSFSGGVGETQYFGPGTRLLVL.

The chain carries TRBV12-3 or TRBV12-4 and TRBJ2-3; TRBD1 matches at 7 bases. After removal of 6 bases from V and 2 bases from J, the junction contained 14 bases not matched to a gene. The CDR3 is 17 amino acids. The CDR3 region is CASSSPTGFKTTDTQYF. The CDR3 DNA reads TGTGCCAGCAGCTCCCCGACAGGGTTTAAGACCACAGATACGCAGTATTTT.

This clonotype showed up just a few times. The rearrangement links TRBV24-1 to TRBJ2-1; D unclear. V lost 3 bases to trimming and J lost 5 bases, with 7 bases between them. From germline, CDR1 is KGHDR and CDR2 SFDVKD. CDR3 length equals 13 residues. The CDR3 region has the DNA TGTGCCACCAGTGATGAAGGAAACAATGAGCAGTTCTTC. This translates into CATSDEGNNEQFF.

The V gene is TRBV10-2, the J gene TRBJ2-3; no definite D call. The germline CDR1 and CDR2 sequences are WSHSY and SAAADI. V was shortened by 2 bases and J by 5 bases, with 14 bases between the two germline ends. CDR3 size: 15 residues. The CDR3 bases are TGCGCCAGCAGTGAGAGAGGTAGGGTAGGAGATACGCAGTATTTT. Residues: CASSERGRVGDTQYF.

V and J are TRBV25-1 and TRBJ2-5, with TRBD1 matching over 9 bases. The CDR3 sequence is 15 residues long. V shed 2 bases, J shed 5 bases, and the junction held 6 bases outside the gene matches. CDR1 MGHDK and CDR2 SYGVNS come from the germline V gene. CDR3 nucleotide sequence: TGTGCCAGCAGTGAACGGGGACAGGGTTACGAGACCCAGTACTTC. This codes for CASSERGQGYETQYF.

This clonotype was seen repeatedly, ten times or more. CDR3 coding DNA: TGCGCCAGCAGCCAGGGGGTGTTTAACAATGAGCAGTTCTTC. Encoded protein: CASSQGVFNNEQFF. The V gene is TRBV5-1, the J gene TRBJ2-1; 7 nucleotides line up with TRBD1. The length of the CDR3 is 14 residues. After removal of 4 bases from V and 5 bases from J, the junction contained 6 bases not matched to a gene. Germline CDR1 and CDR2: SGHRS and YFSETQ.

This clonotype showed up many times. CDR3 sequence (DNA): TGTGCCACCAGTGTGGCCATACAAGAGACCCAGTACTTC. Its translation is CATSVAIQETQYF. The chain couples TRBV15 to TRBJ2-5; D is unclear. This CDR3 is 13 amino acids long. Looked up from germline, CDR1 is LNHNV and CDR2 is YYDKDF (reference sequence). The V end was cut by 6 bases, the J end by 2 bases, with 10 bases between.

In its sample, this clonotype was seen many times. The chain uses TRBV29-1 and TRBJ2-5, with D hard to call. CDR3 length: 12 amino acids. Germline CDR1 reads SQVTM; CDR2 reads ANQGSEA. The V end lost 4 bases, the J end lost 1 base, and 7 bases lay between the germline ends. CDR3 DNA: TGCAGCGTTGCACAGCTCCAAGAGACCCAGTACTTC. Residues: CSVAQLQETQYF.

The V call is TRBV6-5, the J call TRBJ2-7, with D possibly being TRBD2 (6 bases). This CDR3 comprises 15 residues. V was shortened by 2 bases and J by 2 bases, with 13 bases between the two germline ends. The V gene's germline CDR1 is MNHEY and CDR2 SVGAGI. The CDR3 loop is CASSYPGGITYEQYF. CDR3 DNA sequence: TGTGCCAGCAGTTACCCCGGGGGAATTACCTACGAGCAGTACTTC.

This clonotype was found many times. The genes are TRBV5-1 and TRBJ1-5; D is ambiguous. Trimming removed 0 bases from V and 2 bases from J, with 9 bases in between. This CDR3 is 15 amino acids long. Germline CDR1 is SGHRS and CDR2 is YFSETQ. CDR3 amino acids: CASSLDGVGNQPQHF. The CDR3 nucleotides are TGCGCCAGCAGCTTGGATGGGGTTGGCAATCAGCCCCAGCATTTT.

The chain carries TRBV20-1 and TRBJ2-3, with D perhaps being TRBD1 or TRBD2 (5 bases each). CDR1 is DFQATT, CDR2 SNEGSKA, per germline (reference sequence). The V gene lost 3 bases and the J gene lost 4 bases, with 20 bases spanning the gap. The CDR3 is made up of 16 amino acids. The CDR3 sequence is CSARIGMAGRADTQYF. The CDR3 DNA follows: TGCAGTGCTAGGATCGGGATGGCAGGGCGGGCAGATACGCAGTATTTT.

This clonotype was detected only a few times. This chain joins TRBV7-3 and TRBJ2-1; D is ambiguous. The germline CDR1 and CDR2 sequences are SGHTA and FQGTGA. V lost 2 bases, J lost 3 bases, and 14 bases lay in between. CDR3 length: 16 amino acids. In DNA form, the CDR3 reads TGTGCCAGCAGCTTAGCGTCAAATTCATACTACAATGAGCAGTTCTTC. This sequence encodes CASSLASNSYYNEQFF.

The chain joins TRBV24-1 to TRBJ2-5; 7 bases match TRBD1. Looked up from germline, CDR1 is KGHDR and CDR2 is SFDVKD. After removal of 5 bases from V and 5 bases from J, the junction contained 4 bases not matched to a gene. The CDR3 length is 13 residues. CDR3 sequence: CATSGGGVETQYF. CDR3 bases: TGTGCCACCAGTGGAGGGGGCGTGGAGACCCAGTACTTC.

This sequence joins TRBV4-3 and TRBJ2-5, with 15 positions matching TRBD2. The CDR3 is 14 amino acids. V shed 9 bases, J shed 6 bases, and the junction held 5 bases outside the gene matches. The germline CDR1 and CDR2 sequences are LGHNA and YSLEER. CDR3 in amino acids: CASRTSGGAKTQYF. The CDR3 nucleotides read TGCGCCAGTCGGACTAGCGGGGGGGCGAAGACCCAGTACTTC.

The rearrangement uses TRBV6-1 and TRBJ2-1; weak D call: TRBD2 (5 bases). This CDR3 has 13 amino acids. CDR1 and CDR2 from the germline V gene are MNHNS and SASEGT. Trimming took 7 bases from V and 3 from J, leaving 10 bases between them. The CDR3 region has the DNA TGTGCCAGCATCGGAGCGGTCTACAATGAGCAGTTCTTC. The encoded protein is CASIGAVYNEQFF.

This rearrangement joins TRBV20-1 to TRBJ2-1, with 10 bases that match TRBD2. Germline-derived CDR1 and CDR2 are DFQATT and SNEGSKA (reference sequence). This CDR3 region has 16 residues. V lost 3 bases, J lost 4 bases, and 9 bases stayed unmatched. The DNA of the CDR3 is TGCAGTGCTAGGCTTCCTAGCGGGGGTCTATACAATGAGCAGTTCTTC. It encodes CSARLPSGGLYNEQFF.

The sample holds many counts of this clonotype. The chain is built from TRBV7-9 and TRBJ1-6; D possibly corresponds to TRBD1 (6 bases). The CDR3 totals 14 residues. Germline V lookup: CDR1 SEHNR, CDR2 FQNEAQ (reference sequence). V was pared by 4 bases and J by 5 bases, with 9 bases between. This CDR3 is CASSWYRDNSPLHF. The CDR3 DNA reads TGTGCCAGCAGCTGGTACAGGGATAATTCACCCCTCCACTTT.

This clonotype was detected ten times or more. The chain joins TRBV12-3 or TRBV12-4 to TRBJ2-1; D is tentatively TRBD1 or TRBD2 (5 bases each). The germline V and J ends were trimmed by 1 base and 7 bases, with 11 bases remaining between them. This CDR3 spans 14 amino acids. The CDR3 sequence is CASSLVGARNEQFF. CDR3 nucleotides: TGTGCCAGCAGTTTAGTCGGGGCTCGGAATGAGCAGTTCTTC.

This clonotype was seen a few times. The CDR3 DNA reads as TGTGCCAGCAGCCTGACAGTGGAATATGGCTACACCTTC. This codes for CASSLTVEYGYTF. The chain employs TRBV5-5 and TRBJ1-2; a possible D gene is TRBD1 (5 bases). The CDR3 totals 13 residues. V lost 4 bases, J lost 5 bases, and 12 bases lay in between. CDR1 and CDR2 from the germline V gene are SGHKS and YYEKEE (reference sequence).

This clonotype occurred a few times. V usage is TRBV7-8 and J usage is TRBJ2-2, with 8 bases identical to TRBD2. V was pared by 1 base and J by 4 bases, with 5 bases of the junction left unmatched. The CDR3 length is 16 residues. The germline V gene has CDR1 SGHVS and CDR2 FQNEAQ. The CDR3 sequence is CASSLVPRGGTGELFF. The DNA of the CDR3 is TGTGCCAGCAGCTTAGTACCCCGGGGGGGCACCGGGGAGCTGTTTTTT.